This TCR beta chain is drawn from a study of T cell responses to AZD1222 COVID-19 vaccine. General study points: Mapped onto spike, vaccine-associated CD4 TCRs spanned it and were dominant at 160-218 and 743-854.

To note about this clone: The target antigen is unknown.

Sequencing used immunoSEQ multiplex PCR; TCRdb keeps in-frame clones, though not all of them. This table holds about 170,000 clones, 90% to 95% found once. The CDR3 consists of 13 residues. Trimming took off 5 bases at V and 4 bases at J, with 11 bases between the two ends. The V gene's germline CDR1 is SEHNR and CDR2 FQNEAQ (reference sequence). This receptor was taken from an adult in good health. The chain recombines TRBV7-9 with TRBJ1-1; D ambiguous. The source material was peripheral blood, sampled on day 0 of AZD1222 vaccination. In DNA form, the CDR3 reads TGTGCCAGCAGCCCCGCCGTAACCACTGAAGCTTTCTTT. It is translated as CASSPAVTTEAFF.